The TCR beta chain under discussion was sequenced for a study of T cell repertoires in cytomegalovirus infection. Overall study: A matching HLA type, together with CMV infection, was signaled by public TCR beta signatures. Study-wide results and caveats: Adding up the frequency of public TCR beta families identified people who carried CMV plus the relevant HLA. Clonotypes of TCR beta that were HLA-C-restricted and CMV-specific dominated the ex vivo response.

TCRdb analysed the reads with MiXCR anew, one entry per CDR3 protein. The sample yields some 800,000 distinct CDR3 sequences, roughly 28% seen once. A note on this clonotype: As yet, its antigen is unknown.

V was pared by 3 bases and J by 5 bases, with 14 bases between. The CDR3 loop spans 15 amino acids. This chain connects TRBV12-3 or TRBV12-4 to TRBJ1-5, with D perhaps matching TRBD1 (6 bases). This material consisted of cultured CD8+ T cells from PBMCs, taken from culture after CMV antigen stimulation. The TCR was taken from a human donor in good health (CMV status not recorded). Some clones in this sample may be carry-over from other donors' samples. The CDR3 region is CASSFRGGVDQPQHF. In DNA, the CDR3 is TGTGCCAGCAGTTTTAGGGGGGGGGTGGATCAGCCCCAGCATTTT.